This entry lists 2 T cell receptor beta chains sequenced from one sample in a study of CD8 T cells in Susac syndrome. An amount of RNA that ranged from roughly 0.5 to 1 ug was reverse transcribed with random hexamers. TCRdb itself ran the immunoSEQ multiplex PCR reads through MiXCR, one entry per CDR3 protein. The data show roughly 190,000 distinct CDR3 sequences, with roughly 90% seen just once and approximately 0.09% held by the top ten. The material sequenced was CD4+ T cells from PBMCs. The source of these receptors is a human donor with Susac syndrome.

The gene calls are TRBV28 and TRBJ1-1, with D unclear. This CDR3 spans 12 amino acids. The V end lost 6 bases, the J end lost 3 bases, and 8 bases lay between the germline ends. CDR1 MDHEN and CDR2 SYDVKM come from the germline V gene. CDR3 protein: CASRKTDTEAFF. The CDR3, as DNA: TGTGCCAGCAGAAAAACAGACACTGAAGCTTTCTTT. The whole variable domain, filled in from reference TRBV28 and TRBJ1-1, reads DVKVTQSSRYLVKRTGEKVFLECVQDMDHENMFWYRQDPGLGLRLIYFSYDVKMKEKGDIPEGYSVSREKKERFSLILESASTNQTSMYLCASRKTDTEAFFGQGTRLTVV.

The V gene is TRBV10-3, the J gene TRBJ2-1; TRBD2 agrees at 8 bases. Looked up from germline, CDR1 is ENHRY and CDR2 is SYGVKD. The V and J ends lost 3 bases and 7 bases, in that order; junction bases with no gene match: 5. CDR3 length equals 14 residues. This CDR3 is CAISETSGRNEQFF. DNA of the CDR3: TGTGCCATCAGTGAAACTAGCGGACGAAATGAGCAGTTCTTC.